Below, 31 T cell receptor beta chains from the same sample are listed, as sequenced in a study of cytomegalovirus exposure and HLA in healthy donors. Using immunoSEQ multiplex PCR, the repertoire was profiled, and TCRdb retains in-frame clones only, with some absent. The data hold approximately 120,000 clones, with approximately 90% observed a single time. The sequenced sample consisted of PBMCs. The receptors derive from a woman younger than 30 in good health and CMV-seronegative.

J is TRBJ2-1 and V is TRBV5-1; 11 bases are shared with TRBD2. The CDR3 is 14 residues long. Per the germline V gene, CDR1 is SGHRS and CDR2 is YFSETQ. Trimming took 2 bases from V and 9 from J; bases not matched to a gene: 4. This CDR3 is CASSFTSGGGEQFF. The CDR3 nucleotides read TGCGCCAGCAGCTTCACTAGCGGGGGTGGTGAGCAGTTCTTC.

The chain carries TRBV6-1 and TRBJ2-7; 8 positions match TRBD2. V dropped 3 bases and J dropped 3; count of bases not matched to a gene: 4. Per germline, CDR1 MNHNS and CDR2 SASEGT. This CDR3 contains 14 residues. CDR3 residues: CASSEAAGGYEQYF. In DNA form, the CDR3 reads TGTGCCAGCAGTGAGGCGGCGGGAGGCTACGAGCAGTACTTC.

J is TRBJ2-7 and V is TRBV9; 10 nucleotides align to TRBD1. CDR3 length: 15 amino acids. Trimming removed 0 bases from V and 2 bases from J; junction bases left unmatched: 2. Germline lookup yields CDR1 SGDLS and CDR2 YYNGEE. The CDR3 region is CASSVGDRGPYEQYF. The CDR3 coding sequence is TGTGCCAGCAGCGTAGGGGACAGGGGCCCCTACGAGCAGTACTTC.

This clone was recorded a few times. The CDR3 nucleotides are TGTGCCAGTAGTAACAGACTAGCGGGAGGTATTCACGAGCAGTACTTC. Amino acid sequence: CASSNRLAGGIHEQYF. V is TRBV19 and J is TRBJ2-7; 13 bases map to TRBD2. J was trimmed by 5 bases and V by 4 bases; bases with no gene match: 8. Germline V gives CDR1 LNHDA, CDR2 SQIVND (reference sequence). The CDR3 runs to 16 residues.

The gene calls are TRBV9 and TRBJ2-1; TRBD2 aligns across 13 bases. This CDR3 has 16 residues. Losses at the gene ends were 4 bases for V and 3 bases for J; bases not matched to a gene: 4. CDR1 SGDLS and CDR2 YYNGEE come from the germline V gene. The DNA for the CDR3 is TGTGCCAGCAGCCCCGGGACTAGCGGGAACTACAATGAGCAGTTCTTC. The encoded protein is CASSPGTSGNYNEQFF.

This rearrangement joins TRBV7-6 to TRBJ2-3, with 11 positions matching TRBD2. V gave up 5 bases and J gave up 5 bases; unmatched junction bases: 6. Per the germline V gene, CDR1 is SGHVS and CDR2 is FNYEAQ. This CDR3 is built from 15 residues. In nucleotides, the CDR3 is TGTGCCAGCAGCGTACGCCTAGCGGGGGGAGATACGCAGTATTTT. It encodes CASSVRLAGGDTQYF.

The chain is built from TRBV19 and TRBJ1-5, with D perhaps TRBD1 (6 bases). V was clipped by 5 bases and J by 2 bases, with 13 bases between them. Germline V gene sequence: CDR1 LNHDA, CDR2 SQIVND (reference sequence). The CDR3 runs to 15 residues. CDR3 bases: TGTGCCAGTAGTTCTCGACAGGCTCGCAATCAGCCCCAGCATTTT. This translates into CASSSRQARNQPQHF.

The chain carries TRBV6-5 and TRBJ2-1, with 8 bases identical to TRBD2. CDR1 is MNHEY and CDR2 is SVGAGI in the germline V gene. The V gene end was trimmed by 6 bases and the J gene end by 2 bases; junction bases not matched to a gene: 6. The CDR3 is 15 amino acids. CDR3 in DNA: TGTGCCAGCAGGGCCGGACTAGCAACCTACAATGAGCAGTTCTTC. The encoded protein is CASRAGLATYNEQFF.

The chain couples TRBV5-4 to TRBJ2-1; 9 bases match TRBD1. The ends lost 3 bases at V and 1 base at J; junction bases unmatched: 5. The CDR3 totals 16 residues. Germline V gene data show CDR1 as SGHNT and CDR2 as YYREEE (reference sequence). CDR3 sequence: CASSSRQGGSYNEQFF. In nucleotides, the CDR3 is TGTGCCAGCAGCTCTCGACAGGGGGGATCCTACAATGAGCAGTTCTTC.

The rearrangement links TRBV28 to TRBJ1-2; the D is unclear. Trimming stripped 3 bases from V and 5 bases from J, with 16 bases between. From germline, CDR1 is MDHEN and CDR2 SYDVKM. The CDR3 runs 15 residues. In DNA, the CDR3 is TGTGCCAGCAGTTTCACCAACCGGAGGCATTATGGCTACACCTTC. It is translated as CASSFTNRRHYGYTF.

V usage is TRBV9 and J usage is TRBJ1-2; the D gene is possibly TRBD1 (5 bases). Trimming took 0 bases from V and 2 from J, leaving 8 bases between them. The CDR3 loop spans 14 amino acids. Germline assignment: CDR1 SGDLS and CDR2 YYNGEE. The CDR3 loop reads CASSVAQGNYGYTF. The CDR3 coding sequence is TGTGCCAGCAGCGTAGCTCAGGGAAACTATGGCTACACCTTC.

The chain links TRBV18 to TRBJ2-7; 12 bases align to TRBD1. This CDR3 is 16 amino acids long. V trimming: 3 bases; J trimming: 5 bases; junction bases outside the gene matches: 8. Germline V CDR1 and CDR2: KGHSH, LQKENI. Here the CDR3 reads CASSPRTGTGGNEQYF. CDR3 DNA sequence: TGTGCCAGCTCACCCCGAACCGGGACAGGGGGCAACGAGCAGTACTTC.

V and J are TRBV6-1 and TRBJ2-1, with D uncertain. With 4 bases removed from V and 4 bases from J, the gap between germline ends came to 14 bases. CDR1 is MNHNS, CDR2 SASEGT, per germline. The CDR3 extends over 15 amino acids. CDR3 sequence: CASSGQSSNYNEQFF. The CDR3 bases are TGTGCCAGCAGTGGCCAGTCTAGTAATTACAATGAGCAGTTCTTC.

The rearrangement links TRBV7-9 to TRBJ1-1; tentatively, D is TRBD1 (6 bases). CDR3 length: 14 residues. V lost 6 bases and J 5 bases, leaving 16 bases between the germline ends. Per the germline V gene, CDR1 is SEHNR and CDR2 is FQNEAQ (reference sequence). The CDR3 is CASSYLDGTTEAFF. The CDR3 DNA is TGTGCCAGCAGTTACTTGGACGGGACAACTGAAGCTTTCTTT. Supplemented by reference TRBV7-9 and TRBJ1-1, the full variable domain reads DTGVSQNPRHKITKRGQNVTFRCDPISEHNRLYWYRQTLGQGPEFLTYFQNEAQLEKSRLLSDRFSAERPKGSFSTLEIQRTEQGDSAMYLCASSYLDGTTEAFFGQGTRLTVV.

J is TRBJ1-1 and V is TRBV9, with unresolved D. With 0 bases removed from V and 5 bases from J, the gap between germline ends came to 11 bases. Germline CDR1 reads SGDLS; CDR2 reads YYNGEE. This CDR3 comprises 14 residues. In nucleotides, the CDR3 is TGTGCCAGCAGCGTAGATCTGGGAGCGACTGAAGCTTTCTTT. Its protein is CASSVDLGATEAFF.

The rearrangement links TRBV5-4 to TRBJ2-5; D not resolved. CDR3 length: 13 amino acids. Germline V CDR1 and CDR2: SGHNT, YYREEE (reference sequence). V was shortened by 0 bases and J by 4 bases, with 7 bases between the two germline ends. The CDR3 loop reads CASSLDVRETQYF. As DNA, the CDR3 is TGTGCCAGCAGCTTGGATGTTAGAGAGACCCAGTACTTC.

The genes are TRBV5-5 and TRBJ1-3, with 9 positions matching TRBD1. This CDR3 comprises 19 residues. The germline CDR1 and CDR2 sequences are SGHKS and YYEKEE (reference sequence). J gave up 6 bases and V 3 bases, and 19 bases lay outside the gene matches. CDR3 in amino acids: CASSSAGTGRVGTSNTIYF. The CDR3 region has the DNA TGTGCCAGCAGCTCGGCCGGGACAGGGAGAGTCGGTACCTCAAACACCATATATTTT.

On this clone: One end of the junction varies from germline; a read error may be responsible. The chain is built from TRBV6-1 and TRBJ2-5, with D uncertain. The CDR3 has 10 amino acids. Per germline, CDR1 MNHNS and CDR2 SASEGT. The CDR3 region has the DNA TGTGCCAGCAGCGAAGAGACCCAGTACTTC. Translation gives CASSEETQYF.

The rearrangement links TRBV28 to TRBJ2-2; 9 nucleotides agree with TRBD1. Germline loops: CDR1 MDHEN, CDR2 SYDVKM. The CDR3 contains 18 residues. Trimming took 3 bases from V and 5 from J; bases not matched to a gene: 13. The CDR3 sequence is CASSFRDRVRVGTGELFF. The CDR3 DNA reads TGTGCCAGCAGTTTCAGGGACAGGGTTAGGGTTGGGACCGGGGAGCTGTTTTTT.

This clone appeared a few times. The chain joins TRBV10-2 to TRBJ2-1; TRBD2 agrees at 15 bases. There are 14 residues in the CDR3. Losses at the gene ends were 7 bases for V and 7 bases for J; bases not matched to a gene: 2. Germline loops: CDR1 WSHSY, CDR2 SAAADI. The DNA of the CDR3 is TGCGCCAGCATGGGGACTAGCGGGAGGAATGAGCAGTTCTTC. The encoded protein is CASMGTSGRNEQFF.

This clone showed up just once. The chain carries TRBV5-4 and TRBJ2-7; TRBD2 matches 7 bases. The length of the CDR3 is 15 residues. V was pared by 4 bases and J by 0 bases, with 7 bases of the junction left unmatched. Germline CDR1 is SGHNT and CDR2 is YYREEE (reference sequence). The CDR3 DNA follows: TGTGCCAGCAGCAGAACTAGCGCTCCCTCCTACGAGCAGTACTTC. This sequence encodes CASSRTSAPSYEQYF.

Concerning this clone itself: Other nucleotide sequences in the sample specify the same CDR3. The chain carries TRBV30 and TRBJ2-7, with 8 bases lining up with TRBD2. This CDR3 contains 15 residues. Trimming took 1 base from V and 0 from J; bases not matched to a gene: 5. Germline V gene lookup returns CDR1 GTSNPN and CDR2 SVGIG (reference sequence). CDR3 sequence reads: CAWSGPSGLSYEQYF. The CDR3 DNA reads TGTGCCTGGAGTGGACCTAGCGGGCTCTCCTACGAGCAGTACTTC.

The chain joins TRBV5-6 to TRBJ2-3; TRBD2 matches at 8 bases. CDR3 length: 14 amino acids. The germline gives CDR1 SGHDT, CDR2 YYEEEE. The trim removed 4 bases at V and 2 bases at J, leaving 3 bases unmatched. CDR3 coding DNA: TGTGCCAGCAGCGATAGCGGGACCACAGATACGCAGTATTTT. It yields the protein CASSDSGTTDTQYF.

The V call is TRBV6-4, the J call TRBJ2-4, with a possible D match to TRBD1 (6 bases). V lost 2 bases and J lost 7, with 18 bases in between. The germline V gene has CDR1 MRHNA and CDR2 SNTAGT. The CDR3 loop spans 16 amino acids. CDR3 coding DNA: TGTGCCAGCAGTGACAGGAGAGGGGGAAGTGGGAACATTCAGTACTTC. This encodes CASSDRRGGSGNIQYF.

CDR3 residues: CASSLEGAGGRNEQFF. The CDR3 coding sequence is TGTGCCAGCAGCTTAGAGGGAGCGGGGGGTCGCAATGAGCAGTTCTTC. The chain joins TRBV11-3 to TRBJ2-1, with TRBD2 identical over 9 bases. From germline, CDR1 is SGHNT and CDR2 YENEEA. This CDR3 contains 16 residues. Trimming cost V 0 bases and J 6 bases; bases outside gene matches: 6.

The chain employs TRBV13 and TRBJ2-5, with D perhaps matching TRBD2 (5 bases). The CDR3 covers 14 residues. Trimming took 1 base from V and 3 from J, leaving 9 bases between them. From germline, CDR1 is PRHDT and CDR2 FYEKMQ (reference sequence). CDR3: CASSLVEGEETQYF. The CDR3 region has the DNA TGTGCCAGCAGCTTAGTCGAGGGCGAAGAGACCCAGTACTTC.

For this clone: The sample contains more than one DNA sequence encoding this CDR3. The chain recombines TRBV5-1 with TRBJ2-3, with TRBD1 matching 8 bases. The germline V gene has CDR1 SGHRS and CDR2 YFSETQ. The CDR3 sequence is 15 residues long. V gave up 4 bases and J gave up 0 bases; unmatched junction bases: 4. The CDR3 DNA is TGCGCCAGCAGCAGAGGACAGGGTAGCACAGATACGCAGTATTTT. Amino acids: CASSRGQGSTDTQYF. Looking up the rest from reference TRBV5-1 and TRBJ2-3 gives the full variable domain: KAGVTQTPRYLIKTRGQQVTLSCSPISGHRSVSWYQQTPGQGLQFLFEYFSETQRNKGNFPGRFSGRQFSNSRSEMNVSTLELGDSALYLCASSRGQGSTDTQYFGPGTRLTVL.

This clone was seen just once. This sequence joins TRBV11-2 and TRBJ2-3, with 15 positions matching TRBD2. CDR3 length: 16 residues. Trimming removed 4 bases from V and 3 bases from J; junction bases left unmatched: 2. The germline gives CDR1 SGHAT, CDR2 FQNNGV. The CDR3 coding sequence is TGTGCCAGCAGCTGGGGACTAGCGGGAGGAACAGATACGCAGTATTTT. It is translated as CASSWGLAGGTDTQYF.

The rearrangement joins TRBV2 to TRBJ2-3, with 9 bases matching TRBD2. Per the germline V gene, CDR1 is SNHLY and CDR2 is FYNNEI. Trimming took 8 bases from V and 2 from J; bases not matched to a gene: 5. The CDR3 has 14 residues. CDR3 nucleotide sequence: TGTGCCAGCTCTAGCGGGATACACACAGATACGCAGTATTTT. Residues: CASSSGIHTDTQYF.

The genes are TRBV4-1 and TRBJ2-3; 7 bases align to TRBD1. Germline loops: CDR1 MGHRA, CDR2 YSYEKL. The CDR3 totals 16 residues. Losses at the gene ends were 2 bases for V and 3 bases for J; bases not matched to a gene: 8. The CDR3 region is CASSQKPGQKTDTQYF. CDR3 in DNA: TGCGCCAGCAGCCAAAAACCGGGACAGAAAACAGATACGCAGTATTTT.

V gene TRBV7-6 combines with J gene TRBJ1-5; D possibly corresponds to TRBD1 (5 bases). Trimming took off 6 bases at V and 5 bases at J, with 11 bases between the two ends. Germline V gives CDR1 SGHVS, CDR2 FNYEAQ. CDR3 size: 13 residues. Written as DNA, the CDR3 is TGTGCCAGCAGTCGCAGGGAGGATCAGCCCCAGCATTTT. The encoded protein is CASSRREDQPQHF. Using reference TRBV7-6 and TRBJ1-5 for the parts outside the CDR3, the full variable domain is GAGVSQSPRYKVTKRGQDVALRCDPISGHVSLYWYRQALGQGPEFLTYFNYEAQQDKSGLPNDRFSAERPEGSISTLTIQRTEQRDSAMYRCASSRREDQPQHFGDGTRLSIL.